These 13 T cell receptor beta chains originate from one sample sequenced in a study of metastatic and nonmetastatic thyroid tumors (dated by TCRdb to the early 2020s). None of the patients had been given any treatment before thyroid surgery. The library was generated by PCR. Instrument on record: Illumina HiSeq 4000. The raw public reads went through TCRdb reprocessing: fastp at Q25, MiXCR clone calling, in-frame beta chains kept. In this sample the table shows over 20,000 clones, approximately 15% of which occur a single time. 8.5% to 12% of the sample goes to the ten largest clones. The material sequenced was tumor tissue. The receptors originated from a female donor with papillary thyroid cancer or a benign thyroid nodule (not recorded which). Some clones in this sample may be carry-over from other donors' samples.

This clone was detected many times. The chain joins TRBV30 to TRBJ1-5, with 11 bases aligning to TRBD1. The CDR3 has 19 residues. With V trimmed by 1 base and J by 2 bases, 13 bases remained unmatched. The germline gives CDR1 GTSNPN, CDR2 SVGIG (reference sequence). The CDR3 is CAWSAWDRGRYGRNQPQHF. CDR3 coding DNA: TGTGCCTGGAGTGCCTGGGACAGGGGGAGATACGGTCGCAATCAGCCCCAGCATTTT.

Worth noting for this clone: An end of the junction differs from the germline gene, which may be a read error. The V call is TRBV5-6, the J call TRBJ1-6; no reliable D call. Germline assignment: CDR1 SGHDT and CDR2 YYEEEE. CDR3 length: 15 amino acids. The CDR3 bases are TGTGCCAGCAGCTTAAAGAGCTCCTATAATTCACCCCTACACTTT. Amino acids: CASSLKSSYNSPLHF.

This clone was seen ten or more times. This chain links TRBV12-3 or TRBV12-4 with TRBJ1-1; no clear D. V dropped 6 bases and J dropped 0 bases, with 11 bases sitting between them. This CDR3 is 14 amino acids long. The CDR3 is CASRTENLNTEAFF. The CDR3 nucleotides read TGTGCCAGCAGAACCGAAAATTTGAACACTGAAGCTTTCTTT.

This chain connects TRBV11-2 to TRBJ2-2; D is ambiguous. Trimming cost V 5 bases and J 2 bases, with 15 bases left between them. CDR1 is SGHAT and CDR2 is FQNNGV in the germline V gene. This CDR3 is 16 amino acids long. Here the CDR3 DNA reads TGTGCCAGCAGCGACGAGGAGAGAACAAACACCGGGGAGCTGTTTTTT. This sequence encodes CASSDEERTNTGELFF.

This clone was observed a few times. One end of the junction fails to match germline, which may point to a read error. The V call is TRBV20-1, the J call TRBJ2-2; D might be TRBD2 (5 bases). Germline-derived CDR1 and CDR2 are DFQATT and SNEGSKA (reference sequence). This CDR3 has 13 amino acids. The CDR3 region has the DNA TGCAGTGCTATAGATTTCGGTCCCGGGGAGCTGCTTTTT. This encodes CSAIDFGPGELLF.

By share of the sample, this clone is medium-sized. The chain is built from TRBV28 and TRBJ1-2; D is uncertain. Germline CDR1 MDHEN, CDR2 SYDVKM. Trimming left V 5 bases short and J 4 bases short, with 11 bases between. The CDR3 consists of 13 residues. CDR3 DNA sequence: TGTGCCAGCAGTCCCCTCTGGGTCTATGGCTACACCTTC. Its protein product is CASSPLWVYGYTF.

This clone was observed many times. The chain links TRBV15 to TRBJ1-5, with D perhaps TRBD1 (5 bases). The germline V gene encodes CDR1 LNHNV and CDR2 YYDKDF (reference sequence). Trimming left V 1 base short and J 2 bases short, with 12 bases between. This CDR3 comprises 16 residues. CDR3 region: CATSRGGDLRNQPQHF. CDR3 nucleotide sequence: TGTGCCACCAGCAGAGGAGGGGACCTCCGCAATCAGCCCCAGCATTTT.

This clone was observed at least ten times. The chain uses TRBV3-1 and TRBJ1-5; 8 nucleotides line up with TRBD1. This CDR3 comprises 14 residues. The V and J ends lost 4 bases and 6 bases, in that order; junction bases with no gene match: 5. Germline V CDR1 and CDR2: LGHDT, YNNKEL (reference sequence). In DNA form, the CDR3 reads TGTGCCAGCAGCCGGGGACAGGTTGGTCAGCCCCAGCATTTT. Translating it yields CASSRGQVGQPQHF.

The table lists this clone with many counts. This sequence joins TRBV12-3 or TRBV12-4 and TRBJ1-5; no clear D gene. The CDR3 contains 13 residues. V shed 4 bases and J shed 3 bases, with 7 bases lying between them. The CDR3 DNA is TGTGCCAGCAGTTACGAACCCAATCAGCCCCAGCATTTT. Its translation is CASSYEPNQPQHF.

The CDR3 DNA reads TGTGCCAGCTCACCACCCGACGGGACACTCAACTATGGCTACACCTTC. Translated, it gives CASSPPDGTLNYGYTF. The rearrangement links TRBV18 to TRBJ1-2; D possibly corresponds to TRBD1 (6 bases). The V gene lost 0 bases and the J gene lost 2 bases, with 13 bases spanning the gap. CDR3 length equals 16 residues. CDR1 and CDR2 from the germline V gene are KGHSH and LQKENI.

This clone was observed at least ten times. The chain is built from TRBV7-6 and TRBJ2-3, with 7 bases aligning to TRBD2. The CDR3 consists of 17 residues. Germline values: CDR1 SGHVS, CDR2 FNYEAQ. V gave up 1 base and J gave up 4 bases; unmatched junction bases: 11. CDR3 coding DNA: TGTGCCAGCAGCTTAGACGCATCGGGAGGTGGGGCAGATACGCAGTATTTT. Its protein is CASSLDASGGGADTQYF.

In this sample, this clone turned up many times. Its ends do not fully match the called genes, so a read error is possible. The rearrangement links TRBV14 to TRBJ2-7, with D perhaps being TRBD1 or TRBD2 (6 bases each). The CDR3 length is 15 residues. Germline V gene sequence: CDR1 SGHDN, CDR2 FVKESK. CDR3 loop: CASSEDAGHSYEQYF. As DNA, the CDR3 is TGTGCCAGCAGCGAAGATGCGGGACACTCCTACGAGCAGTACTTC.

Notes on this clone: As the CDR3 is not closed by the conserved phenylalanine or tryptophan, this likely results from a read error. DNA for the CDR3: TGCAGTGCTAGGGGTCTAGCCGGAATTTCCTACGAGCAGTACTCC. Encoded protein: CSARGLAGISYEQYS. This rearrangement joins TRBV20-1 to TRBJ2-7, with D possibly matching TRBD2 (5 bases). The V end lost 3 bases, the J end lost 1 base, and 16 bases lay between the germline ends. In germline, CDR1 is DFQATT, CDR2 SNEGSKA (reference sequence). This CDR3 region has 15 residues.